These 9 T cell receptor beta chains came from one sample sequenced in a study of cytomegalovirus exposure and HLA in healthy donors. It was with 60 Vbeta and 13 Jbeta primers that the PCR ran. Here immunoSEQ multiplex PCR was the method, and the copy in TCRdb shows in-frame clones only, minus some. The sample carries roughly 200,000 clones, 75% to 90% recorded once. Sample: PBMCs. The receptors come from a woman aged 25 to 39 in good health and CMV-seronegative.

A single count supports this clone. V and J are TRBV27 and TRBJ2-7, with D possibly TRBD2 on 6 matching bases. Trimming removed 5 bases from V and 6 bases from J, with 17 bases in between. Germline V gene lookup returns CDR1 MNHEY and CDR2 SMNVEV (reference sequence). The CDR3 loop spans 14 amino acids. The CDR3 DNA reads TGTGCCAGCAGTCAAACCGGGACTCCCATCGAGCAGTACTTC. This sequence encodes CASSQTGTPIEQYF.

The rearrangement uses TRBV6-6 and TRBJ2-2; D not certain. Trimming left V 5 bases short and J 5 bases short, with 3 bases between. Germline-derived CDR1 and CDR2 are MNHNY and SVGAGI (reference sequence). The CDR3 length is 11 residues. The CDR3 spells CASSLTGELFF. The CDR3 DNA is TGTGCCAGCAGTCTGACCGGGGAGCTGTTTTTT.

V gene TRBV5-1 combines with J gene TRBJ2-7; D possibly corresponds to TRBD2 (5 bases). Deletions cut 0 bases from V and 1 base from J, with 11 bases between. The CDR3 is made up of 15 amino acids. Germline values: CDR1 SGHRS, CDR2 YFSETQ. Here the CDR3 DNA reads TGCGCCAGCAGCTTGGGTCTCGGGGAGTCCTACGAGCAGTACTTC. Translation: CASSLGLGESYEQYF.

The rearrangement links TRBV28 to TRBJ2-7, with D possibly TRBD1 on 5 matching bases. Germline CDR1 and CDR2: MDHEN and SYDVKM. Trimming pared 3 bases from V and 1 base from J, leaving 16 bases between. The CDR3 has 16 amino acids. The CDR3 DNA is TGTGCCAGCAGTTTTCCGCGTCAGGGTAGGTCCTACGAGCAGTACTTC. It yields the protein CASSFPRQGRSYEQYF. The whole variable domain, remainder taken from reference TRBV28 and TRBJ2-7, is DVKVTQSSRYLVKRTGEKVFLECVQDMDHENMFWYRQDPGLGLRLIYFSYDVKMKEKGDIPEGYSVSREKKERFSLILESASTNQTSMYLCASSFPRQGRSYEQYFGPGTRLTVT.

As to this clone: The junction and the germline gene differ at one end; a read error may be behind it. The chain joins TRBV7-9 to TRBJ2-7, with 11 bases lining up with TRBD1. The CDR3 loop spans 14 amino acids. Germline V CDR1 and CDR2: SEHNR, FQNEAQ (reference sequence). CDR3 protein: CSSSSGTGGYEQYF. The CDR3 DNA follows: TGTTCCAGCAGCTCCGGGACAGGGGGCTACGAGCAGTACTTC.

The chain combines TRBV10-2 with TRBJ1-1; the D gene is possibly TRBD1 (6 bases). The CDR3 is made up of 14 amino acids. Trimming shortened V by 2 bases and J by 9 bases, and 16 bases separated the two germline ends. Germline V gene lookup returns CDR1 WSHSY and CDR2 SAAADI. This CDR3 is CASSESGGRVKAFF. DNA of the CDR3: TGCGCCAGCAGTGAGAGTGGGGGCCGGGTGAAAGCTTTCTTT.

The chain recombines TRBV5-1 with TRBJ2-3; TRBD2 matches 7 bases. The trim removed 5 bases at V and 2 bases at J, leaving 8 bases unmatched. The CDR3 covers 15 residues. Germline CDR1 is SGHRS and CDR2 is YFSETQ. This CDR3 is CASSVVSGNTDTQYF. As DNA, the CDR3 is TGCGCCAGCAGTGTAGTCAGCGGGAACACAGATACGCAGTATTTT. Combining the CDR3 with reference TRBV5-1 and TRBJ2-3 gives the whole variable domain KAGVTQTPRYLIKTRGQQVTLSCSPISGHRSVSWYQQTPGQGLQFLFEYFSETQRNKGNFPGRFSGRQFSNSRSEMNVSTLELGDSALYLCASSVVSGNTDTQYFGPGTRLTVL.

V and J are TRBV27 and TRBJ2-1, with 13 bases identical to TRBD2. CDR1 and CDR2 from the germline V gene are MNHEY and SMNVEV (reference sequence). The junction had 3 bases not matched to a gene; V was cut back by 5 bases and J by 2 bases. The CDR3 loop spans 16 amino acids. CDR3 DNA sequence: TGTGCCAGCAGTCCACTAGCGGGAGGGACCTACAATGAGCAGTTCTTC. Its translation: CASSPLAGGTYNEQFF.

The chain has TRBV6-1 and TRBJ2-7, with TRBD2 matching over 8 bases. V shed 4 bases, J shed 7 bases, and the junction held 12 bases outside the gene matches. This CDR3 contains 15 residues. Germline values: CDR1 MNHNS, CDR2 SASEGT. CDR3 region: CASSVLPGGPGEQYF. The CDR3 nucleotides read TGTGCCAGCAGTGTACTTCCGGGAGGGCCGGGAGAGCAGTACTTC.